This paragraph reports one T cell receptor (beta chain). What antigen it recognizes has not been identified. The record has no base qualities; no much larger clone is one base away. The sample comes from a study of blood T cell repertoires in COVID-19 (dated by TCRdb to the early 2020s). For context, the study as a whole: Samples covering the acute and convalescent phases of COVID-19 were provided by collaborators in the United States, Italy and Spain. HLA class I and class II types, where available, came from metadata supplied by the sample provider rather than from assay-based typing. A de-identified subject ID, COVID-19 status, age in years and sex were almost always included in the sample metadata. The samples were drawn from the first 160 participants of the ongoing ImmuneRACE study and from some 1,300 subjects provided by 6 global collaborators. The repertoires were made available in a free public database intended to serve as a resource for research on the immune response to SARS-CoV-2. The prospective study material was composed of cDNA or gDNA derived from T cells, B-cell-depleted T cells, or PBMCs. The dataset comprised deeply sampled blood TCRbeta repertoires from subjects exposed to, actively infected with, or recovered from COVID-19.

CDR1 and CDR2 were assigned from the germline V gene as SQVTM and ANQGSEA. V and J lose 3 bases and 0 bases, and a span of 8 bases separates them. Reading from cysteine to phenylalanine, the CDR3 counts 14 amino acids. The only DNA kept is the CDR3, 42 bases in frame from the first base. The collaborating institutions used their own protocols to collect whole blood in K2EDTA tubes. For TCRbeta analysis, collaborators shipped samples as frozen whole blood, isolated PBMCs, or DNA extracted from either of those sample types. The research as a whole found: The amount of clinical and demographic metadata varied by source and participant and was provided uncurated.

The immunoSEQ Assay, a bias-controlled multiplex PCR, was used to amplify TCRbeta CDR3 regions from genomic DNA. From the authors' description of their analysis: Nucleated cell counts per sample were estimated from amplification of reference gene primers within the assay. To quantify the absolute abundance of each unique TCRbeta CDR3 rearrangement, sequence reads were collapsed and filtered. For each sample, productive Simpson clonality was calculated as the square root of Simpson's diversity index over productive rearrangements. This immuneACCESS table, as held by TCRdb, lists in-frame sequences with V and J called but not all clones. Of the missing ones, under half trace to an unresolved V gene in checked studies; the others have no known cause. For V, J and clone size, that table is used; D and trimming come from the DNA. The sample data list about 220,000 clones, and approximately 80% of these were observed just once. Jointly, the top ten make up more than 10% of the sample.

The sequence derives from a human donor in a cohort sampled during active COVID-19. The chain joins TRBV29-1 to TRBJ2-2, with the D gene uncertain. The sequenced material came from peripheral blood. In nucleotides, the sequence is TGCAGCGTTGATGACGGGTCGAACACCGGGGAGCTGTTTTTT. Translation gives CSVDDGSNTGELFF.